Shown below are 27 T cell receptor beta chains from a single sample sequenced in a study of blood T cell repertoires in COVID-19. TCRdb's table, derived via immunoSEQ multiplex PCR, lists solely in-frame clones and lacks some. The data hold about 170,000 clones, with over 70% observed a single time. Sequencing was carried out using peripheral blood. Source of these receptors: a woman aged 55-75 years with acute or convalescent COVID-19.

V is TRBV6-5 and J is TRBJ1-6; 11 positions agree with TRBD1. This CDR3 is 15 amino acids long. Germline V gene data show CDR1 as MNHEY and CDR2 as SVGAGI. Germline trimming cut 6 bases from V and 9 bases from J; bases unmatched to any gene: 7. The CDR3 loop is CASRPDRGQSSPLHF. The CDR3 coding sequence is TGTGCCAGCAGGCCGGACAGGGGGCAGAGTTCACCCCTCCACTTT.

The rearrangement uses TRBV9 and TRBJ1-6, with a weak D call TRBD1 (5 bases). V shed 4 bases and J shed 7 bases, with 18 bases lying between them. This CDR3 has 16 amino acids. Germline lookup yields CDR1 SGDLS and CDR2 YYNGEE. CDR3: CASSPWGVERNSPLHF. The CDR3 DNA follows: TGTGCCAGCAGCCCCTGGGGGGTTGAGAGAAATTCACCCCTCCACTTT.

The CDR3 DNA reads TGTGCCAGCAGCTTGAGGAGGTCTAACTATGGCTACACCTTC. This sequence encodes CASSLRRSNYGYTF. This chain joins TRBV5-6 and TRBJ1-2; no clear D. CDR1 SGHDT and CDR2 YYEEEE come from the germline V gene. This CDR3 is built from 14 residues. Trimming took 1 base from V and 0 from J, leaving 7 bases between them.

This chain connects TRBV6-5 to TRBJ2-1; 10 nucleotides align to TRBD1. With 8 bases clipped from V and 9 bases from J, the junction kept 10 bases outside the gene matches. The CDR3 extends over 14 amino acids. CDR1 is MNHEY and CDR2 is SVGAGI in the germline V gene. The CDR3 protein is CASLAGQGIGEQFF. CDR3 nucleotide sequence: TGTGCCAGCCTCGCGGGACAGGGGATTGGTGAGCAGTTCTTC.

J is TRBJ2-7 and V is TRBV28, with TRBD1 matching 7 bases. CDR1 MDHEN and CDR2 SYDVKM come from the germline V gene. Trimming cost V 7 bases and J 1 base; bases outside gene matches: 4. The CDR3 is 13 residues long. The CDR3 DNA reads as TGTGCCAGCACCCCGACAGGGTCCTACGAGCAGTACTTC. Translation gives CASTPTGSYEQYF.

The rearrangement links TRBV3-1 (or the pseudogene TRBV3-2) to TRBJ1-6, with a tentative D call TRBD1 (5 bases). This CDR3 spans 17 amino acids. V was shortened by 1 base and J by 9 bases, with 19 bases between the two germline ends. CDR1 LGHDT and CDR2 YNNKEL come from the germline V gene (reference sequence). The CDR3 sequence: CASSQGPAGGTGSPLHF. The CDR3 DNA is TGTGCCAGCAGCCAAGGGCCGGCGGGGGGGACGGGTTCACCCCTCCACTTT.

This chain uses TRBV29-1 with TRBJ2-3, with 8 positions matching TRBD2. The germline V gene encodes CDR1 SQVTM and CDR2 ANQGSEA. CDR3 length: 13 residues. V gave up 8 bases and J gave up 5 bases; unmatched junction bases: 9. The CDR3 sequence: CSSGTRLLDTQYF. DNA of the CDR3: TGCAGCTCCGGGACTAGATTATTAGATACGCAGTATTTT.

The V call is TRBV2, the J call TRBJ1-4; D remains unclear. Germline V gives CDR1 SNHLY, CDR2 FYNNEI. This CDR3 has 14 residues. V lost 5 bases to trimming and J lost 8 bases, with 15 bases between them. The CDR3 coding sequence is TGTGCCAGCAGTCCTCCATTATTACAGGAAAAACTGTTTTTT. This encodes CASSPPLLQEKLFF. Full variable domain (outside the CDR3, taken from reference TRBV2 and TRBJ1-4): EPEVTQTPSHQVTQMGQEVILRCVPISNHLYFYWYRQILGQKVEFLVSFYNNEISEKSEIFDDQFSVERPDGSNFTLKIRSTKLEDSAMYFCASSPPLLQEKLFFGSGTQLSVL.

The chain joins TRBV7-2 to TRBJ1-2; TRBD1 agrees at 8 bases. The CDR3 length is 14 residues. V dropped 1 base and J dropped 7; count of bases not matched to a gene: 5. Per the germline V gene, CDR1 is SGHTA and CDR2 is FQGNSA. The CDR3 DNA reads as TGTGCCAGCAGCTTAGTTGGACAGGGTTCTGGCTACACCTTC. It yields the protein CASSLVGQGSGYTF. The full variable domain, its missing parts supplied by reference TRBV7-2 and TRBJ1-2, is GAGVSQSPSNKVTEKGKDVELRCDPISGHTALYWYRQSLGQGLEFLIYFQGNSAPDKSGLPSDRFSAERTGGSVSTLTIQRTQQEDSAVYLCASSLVGQGSGYTFGSGTRLTVV.

This chain uses TRBV6-5 with TRBJ1-1; D is undetermined. The V gene's germline CDR1 is MNHEY and CDR2 SVGAGI. The CDR3 contains 15 residues. Trimming took off 4 bases at V and 1 base at J, with 13 bases between the two ends. CDR3 sequence: CASSSHTQANTEAFF. The CDR3 coding sequence is TGTGCCAGCAGTTCCCACACGCAGGCGAACACTGAAGCTTTCTTT.

The chain joins TRBV18 to TRBJ2-7; D perhaps matches TRBD2 (6 bases). Germline V gene lookup returns CDR1 KGHSH and CDR2 LQKENI. The CDR3 is 14 residues long. V was shortened by 2 bases and J by 1 base, with 9 bases between the two germline ends. CDR3 coding DNA: TGTGCCAGCTCACCAGGGACTGCATCCTACGAGCAGTACTTC. Protein: CASSPGTASYEQYF.

The chain employs TRBV6-2 or TRBV6-3 and TRBJ2-7, with TRBD2 matching 13 bases. The germline CDR1 and CDR2 sequences are MNHEY and SVGEGT. The V gene end was trimmed by 6 bases and the J gene end by 3 bases; junction bases not matched to a gene: 11. This CDR3 is 17 amino acids long. The CDR3 region is CASSPSGLAGHHYEQYF. The CDR3 DNA is TGTGCCAGCAGCCCGTCGGGACTAGCGGGGCATCACTACGAGCAGTACTTC.

This rearrangement joins TRBV5-1 to TRBJ1-2; 7 nucleotides line up with TRBD1. V gave up 0 bases and J gave up 7 bases; unmatched junction bases: 9. CDR3 length: 15 residues. Germline CDR1 SGHRS, CDR2 YFSETQ. The DNA for the CDR3 is TGCGCCAGCAGCTTGGTCCCACAGGGGAGGTTTGGCTACACCTTC. Amino acids: CASSLVPQGRFGYTF. The full variable domain, completed using reference TRBV5-1 and TRBJ1-2, is KAGVTQTPRYLIKTRGQQVTLSCSPISGHRSVSWYQQTPGQGLQFLFEYFSETQRNKGNFPGRFSGRQFSNSRSEMNVSTLELGDSALYLCASSLVPQGRFGYTFGSGTRLTVV.

This chain connects TRBV5-1 to TRBJ2-2; D gene uncertain. CDR1 SGHRS and CDR2 YFSETQ come from the germline V gene. V was shortened by 1 base and J by 10 bases, with 8 bases between the two germline ends. The CDR3 runs 12 residues. CDR3 residues: CASSLTASELFF. The CDR3 DNA reads as TGCGCCAGCAGCTTGACAGCCTCGGAGCTGTTTTTT.

V usage is TRBV3-1 (or the pseudogene TRBV3-2) and J usage is TRBJ2-1, with 7 bases fitting TRBD2. Germline CDR1 and CDR2: LGHDT and YNNKEL (reference sequence). V lost 7 bases and J lost 3; bases outside the gene matches: 9. This CDR3 region has 15 residues. The CDR3 sequence: CASTSTGGIYNEQFF. The CDR3 DNA reads as TGTGCCAGCACTTCCACGGGGGGAATCTACAATGAGCAGTTCTTC.

The V and J genes are TRBV6-5 and TRBJ1-1, with D possibly TRBD1 on 5 matching bases. CDR1 and CDR2 from the germline V gene are MNHEY and SVGAGI. The length of the CDR3 is 15 residues. V dropped 2 bases and J dropped 0 bases, with 10 bases sitting between them. For the CDR3, the DNA is TGTGCCAGCAGTTACGGGGCAGCCATGAACACTGAAGCTTTCTTT. Translating it yields CASSYGAAMNTEAFF.

This chain links TRBV2 with TRBJ1-2; TRBD1 might be the D (5 bases). The V end lost 1 base, the J end lost 3 bases, and 12 bases lay between the germline ends. The germline gives CDR1 SNHLY, CDR2 FYNNEI. The CDR3 covers 15 residues. The CDR3 is CASSEDTAGHYGYTF. CDR3 DNA: TGTGCCAGCAGTGAAGATACGGCAGGGCACTATGGCTACACCTTC.

DNA of the CDR3: TGCGCCAGCAGCTTGTCTGGGGGCCCCACCGGGGAGCTGTTTTTT. Protein sequence: CASSLSGGPTGELFF. The genes are TRBV5-1 and TRBJ2-2; TRBD1 is a possible D gene (6 bases). CDR1 and CDR2 from the germline V gene are SGHRS and YFSETQ. This CDR3 has 15 amino acids. The V and J ends lost 1 base and 4 bases respectively, with 11 bases between them.

The chain joins TRBV24-1 to TRBJ2-3; D ambiguous. The germline V gene encodes CDR1 KGHDR and CDR2 SFDVKD. Deletions cut 3 bases from V and 4 bases from J, with 7 bases between. The CDR3 loop spans 13 amino acids. This chain's CDR3 is CATSDPPSDTQYF. Here the CDR3 DNA reads TGTGCCACCAGTGATCCTCCGTCAGATACGCAGTATTTT.

V is TRBV4-3 and J is TRBJ2-2, with 8 bases matching TRBD2. The trim removed 0 bases at V and 6 bases at J, leaving 6 bases unmatched. Germline V lookup: CDR1 LGHNA, CDR2 YSLEER. The CDR3 totals 16 residues. The CDR3 reads CASSQDSGGWSGELFF. The CDR3 bases are TGCGCCAGCAGCCAAGACAGCGGGGGTTGGTCCGGGGAGCTGTTTTTT.

The J gene is TRBJ2-5, the V gene TRBV28; 7 positions match TRBD2. CDR1 is MDHEN and CDR2 is SYDVKM in the germline V gene. The CDR3 has 11 residues. Trimming at V came to 6 bases and at J to 11 bases, leaving 6 bases not matched to a gene. DNA of the CDR3: TGTGCCAGCAGGGAAACTAGCGTTCAGTACTTC. Translating gives CASRETSVQYF.

The J gene is TRBJ2-7, the V gene TRBV7-9, with 7 bases matching TRBD2. Per germline, CDR1 SEHNR and CDR2 FQNEAQ (reference sequence). The CDR3 totals 15 residues. Germline trimming cut 5 bases from V and 5 bases from J; bases unmatched to any gene: 12. The CDR3 loop is CASSQVRAGSDEQYF. The CDR3 DNA reads as TGTGCCAGCAGCCAAGTTAGAGCGGGGAGCGACGAGCAGTACTTC.

The V gene is TRBV29-1, the J gene TRBJ1-2, with D perhaps matching TRBD1 (5 bases). Looked up from germline, CDR1 is SQVTM and CDR2 is ANQGSEA. The V gene lost 3 bases and the J gene lost 8 bases, with 13 bases spanning the gap. This CDR3 has 12 residues. The CDR3 loop is CSVDRVRYGYTF. CDR3 coding DNA: TGCAGCGTTGACAGGGTTCGGTACGGCTACACCTTC.

CDR3 sequence reads: CASSVGSPDVAGAHEQYF. CDR3 bases: TGTGCCAGCAGCGTAGGGTCCCCCGACGTAGCGGGGGCTCACGAGCAGTACTTC. The chain couples TRBV9 to TRBJ2-7, with 9 bases that match TRBD2. V shed 0 bases, J shed 5 bases, and the junction held 15 bases outside the gene matches. Looked up from germline, CDR1 is SGDLS and CDR2 is YYNGEE. This CDR3 region has 18 residues.

This chain joins TRBV3-1 (or the pseudogene TRBV3-2) and TRBJ1-1, with 7 bases matching TRBD1. The CDR3 runs 13 residues. Per germline, CDR1 LGHDT and CDR2 YNNKEL (reference sequence). With 3 bases clipped from V and 4 bases from J, the junction kept 2 bases outside the gene matches. The CDR3 nucleotides are TGTGCCAGCAGCCAGTCAGGGGGCACTGAAGCTTTCTTT. Its translation: CASSQSGGTEAFF.

This clone was counted between two and nine times. The V call is TRBV4-3, the J call TRBJ2-2, with TRBD2 matching 7 bases. The CDR3 spans 15 residues. Germline loops: CDR1 LGHNA, CDR2 YSLEER. J gave up 8 bases and V 0 bases, and 6 bases lay outside the gene matches. In DNA, the CDR3 is TGCGCCAGCAGCCAAGATACGACTAGCAGGGGGGAGCTGTTTTTT. Translated, it gives CASSQDTTSRGELFF.

The chain couples TRBV28 to TRBJ2-1; 7 bases fit TRBD1. The CDR3 has 17 amino acids. V trimming: 5 bases; J trimming: 4 bases; junction bases outside the gene matches: 14. The germline gives CDR1 MDHEN, CDR2 SYDVKM. The CDR3 loop is CASSIPTGAIYYNEQFF. The CDR3 DNA reads TGTGCCAGCAGTATTCCCACAGGGGCCATCTATTACAATGAGCAGTTCTTC. Together with reference TRBV28 and TRBJ2-1, the CDR3 gives the full variable domain: DVKVTQSSRYLVKRTGEKVFLECVQDMDHENMFWYRQDPGLGLRLIYFSYDVKMKEKGDIPEGYSVSREKKERFSLILESASTNQTSMYLCASSIPTGAIYYNEQFFGPGTRLTVL.